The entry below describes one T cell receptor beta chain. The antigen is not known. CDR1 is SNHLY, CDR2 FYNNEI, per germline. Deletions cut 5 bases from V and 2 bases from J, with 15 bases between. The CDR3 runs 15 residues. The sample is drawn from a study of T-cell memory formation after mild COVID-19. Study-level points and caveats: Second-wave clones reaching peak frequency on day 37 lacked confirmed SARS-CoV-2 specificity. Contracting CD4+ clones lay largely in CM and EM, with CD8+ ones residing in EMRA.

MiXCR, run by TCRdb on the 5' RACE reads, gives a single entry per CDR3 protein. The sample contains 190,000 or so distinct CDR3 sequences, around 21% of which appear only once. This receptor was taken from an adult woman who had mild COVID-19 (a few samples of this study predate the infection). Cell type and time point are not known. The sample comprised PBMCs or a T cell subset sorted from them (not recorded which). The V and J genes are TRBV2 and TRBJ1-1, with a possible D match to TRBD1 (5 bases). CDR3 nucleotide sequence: TGTGCCAGCAGTTATAGTACAGGTACAAACACTGAAGCTTTCTTT. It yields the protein CASSYSTGTNTEAFF. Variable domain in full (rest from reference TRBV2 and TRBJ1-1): EPEVTQTPSHQVTQMGQEVILRCVPISNHLYFYWYRQILGQKVEFLVSFYNNEISEKSEIFDDQFSVERPDGSNFTLKIRSTKLEDSAMYFCASSYSTGTNTEAFFGQGTRLTVV.